Each of the 6 T cell receptor beta chains below was sequenced from the same sample in a study of human T cells and chemical hapten exposure. The time point: patch test 1, 2 weeks after DPC sensitization. Indicated treatment: therapeutic diphenylcyclopropenone sensitization with weekly scalp DPC. MiXCR was run by TCRdb on the RACE reads, yielding one entry per CDR3 protein. Altogether around 71,000 distinct CDR3 sequences are present, approximately 9.4% being singletons, with the ten largest covering 3% to 4%. Sequenced here: whole blood, sampled in connection with sensitization to the hapten diphenylcyclopropenone (DPC). The receptors derive from a woman in her thirties or forties with alopecia areata. Some clones in this sample may be carry-over from other donors' samples.

This clonotype was counted at least ten times. The V and J genes are TRBV6-2 or TRBV6-3 and TRBJ2-3, with TRBD1 matching 8 bases. This CDR3 spans 16 amino acids. V lost 10 bases, J lost 0 bases, and 12 bases stayed unmatched. Germline V lookup: CDR1 MNHEY, CDR2 SVGEGT. The chain's CDR3 is CATIQGASSSTDTQYF. The DNA of the CDR3 is TGTGCCACCATCCAGGGGGCGTCATCTAGCACAGATACGCAGTATTTT.

To note about this clonotype: A read error may be the cause here, since a much bigger clone is one base away. The CDR3 sequence is CSARDWTSGVAVEQFF. The CDR3 nucleotides read TGCAGTGCTAGAGATTGGACTAGCGGGGTGGCCGTTGAGCAGTTCTTC. The chain uses TRBV20-1 and TRBJ2-1; TRBD2 aligns across 12 bases. Germline CDR1 is DFQATT and CDR2 is SNEGSKA (reference sequence). J was trimmed by 9 bases and V by 0 bases; bases with no gene match: 9. The CDR3 contains 16 residues.

This clonotype appeared many times. The V and J genes are TRBV9 and TRBJ1-1; perhaps TRBD1 as D (5 bases). Trimming stripped 0 bases from V and 6 bases from J, with 12 bases between. There are 14 residues in the CDR3. Germline V lookup: CDR1 SGDLS, CDR2 YYNGEE. CDR3 coding DNA: TGTGCCAGCAGCGTAGGACCAGAGGGGCCTGAAGCTTTCTTT. It is translated as CASSVGPEGPEAFF.

This clonotype occurred many times. The chain is built from TRBV30 and TRBJ2-1, with 7 bases that match TRBD2. This CDR3 has 14 residues. Germline trimming cut 4 bases from V and 1 base from J; bases unmatched to any gene: 4. Germline V gene data show CDR1 as GTSNPN and CDR2 as SVGIG (reference sequence). The CDR3 loop is CAWTTSLSYNEQFF. CDR3 coding DNA: TGTGCCTGGACGACTAGCCTTTCCTACAATGAGCAGTTCTTC.

This clonotype was seen a few times. This chain uses TRBV12-3 or TRBV12-4 with TRBJ2-3; perhaps TRBD2 as D (6 bases). V lost 2 bases and J lost 1, with 10 bases in between. This CDR3 has 15 residues. The CDR3 spells CASSLMGLRTDTQYF. Written as DNA, the CDR3 is TGTGCCAGCAGTTTAATGGGACTTCGCACAGATACGCAGTATTTT.

This sequence joins TRBV14 and TRBJ2-1; no firm D call. This CDR3 region has 13 residues. V was pared by 0 bases and J by 7 bases, with 7 bases between. In germline, CDR1 is SGHDN, CDR2 FVKESK. This CDR3 reads CASSQEAWNEQFF. For the CDR3, the DNA is TGTGCCAGCAGCCAAGAAGCGTGGAATGAGCAGTTCTTC.